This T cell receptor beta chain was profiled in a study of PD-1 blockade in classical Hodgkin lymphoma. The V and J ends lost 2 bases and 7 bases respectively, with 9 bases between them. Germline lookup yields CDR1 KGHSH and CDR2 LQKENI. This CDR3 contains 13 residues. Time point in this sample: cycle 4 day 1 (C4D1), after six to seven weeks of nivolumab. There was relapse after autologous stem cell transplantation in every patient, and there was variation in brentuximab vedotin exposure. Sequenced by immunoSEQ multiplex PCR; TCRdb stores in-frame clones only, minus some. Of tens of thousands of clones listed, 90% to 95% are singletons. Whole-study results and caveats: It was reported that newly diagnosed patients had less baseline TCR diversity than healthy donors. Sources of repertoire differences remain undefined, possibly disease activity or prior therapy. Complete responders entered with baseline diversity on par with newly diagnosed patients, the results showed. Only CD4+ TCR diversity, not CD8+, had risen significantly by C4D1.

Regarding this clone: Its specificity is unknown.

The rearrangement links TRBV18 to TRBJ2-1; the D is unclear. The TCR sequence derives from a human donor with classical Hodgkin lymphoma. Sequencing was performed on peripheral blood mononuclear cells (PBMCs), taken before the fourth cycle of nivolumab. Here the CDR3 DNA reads TGTGCCAGCTCACCAATAAAACGAAATGAGCAGTTCTTC. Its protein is CASSPIKRNEQFF.